Sequencing of this T cell receptor beta chain was carried out in a study of blood T cell repertoires in COVID-19 (dated by TCRdb to about 2020). Looking at the study overall: Samples covering the acute and convalescent phases of COVID-19 were provided by collaborators in the United States, Italy and Spain. Subjects who had been exposed to COVID-19, were actively infected with it, or had recovered from it provided the deeply sampled blood TCRbeta repertoires that made up the dataset. Where available, HLA class I and class II types were obtained from metadata supplied by the sample provider rather than from assay-based typing. A freely available public database, intended as a resource for researchers studying the immune response to SARS-CoV-2, is where the repertoires were released. The prospective study material was composed of cDNA or gDNA derived from T cells, B-cell-depleted T cells, or PBMCs. The samples were drawn from two sources: the first 160 participants of the ongoing ImmuneRACE study, and fewer than 1,500 subjects contributed by 6 global collaborators. Sample metadata almost always included a de-identified subject ID, COVID-19 status, age in years and sex.

The germline V gene gives CDR1 as SGHVS and CDR2 as FNYEAQ. V and J are trimmed by 5 bases and 3 bases, and the gene matches miss 5 bases of the junction. The CDR3 has 15 amino acids, counting the end cysteine and phenylalanine. Only CDR3 DNA is held: 45 bases, read in frame from base 1. Summary of the overall study and its limitations: The amount of clinical and demographic metadata varied by source and participant and was provided uncurated.

The collaborating institutions used their own protocols to collect whole blood in K2EDTA tubes. For TCRbeta analysis, collaborators shipped samples in one of three forms: frozen whole blood, isolated PBMCs, or DNA extracted from either of those sample types. This clone occurred once. It lacks a known antigen. Base-call qualities are not available, and no considerably larger clone is one nucleotide away. TCRbeta CDR3 regions were amplified from genomic DNA by means of the immunoSEQ Assay, a bias-controlled multiplex PCR. Regarding the original processing steps: The number of nucleated cells in each sample was estimated by amplification of reference gene primers within the assay. To quantify the absolute abundance of each unique TCRbeta CDR3 rearrangement, sequence reads were collapsed and filtered. For each sample, productive Simpson clonality was calculated as the square root of Simpson's diversity index across productive rearrangements. TCRdb took over this immuneACCESS table, retaining in-frame rearrangements with V and J assigned. Such tables are incomplete; in checked studies, under half of the missing clones stem from an unresolved V gene, and the remainder is unexplained. V and J calls plus clone size are reproduced from that table; the DNA served to infer D and trimming. Here the sample has about 210,000 clones; around four fifths occur a single time. The ten largest account for about 2.7% of the sample.

Sequenced input: peripheral blood. This chain joins TRBV7-6 to TRBJ2-7; 12 central bases correspond to TRBD1. This TCR was recovered from a woman in her thirties or forties with active or convalescent COVID-19. The bases are TGTGCCAGCAGCATTGGGACAGGGGGCGGCTACGAGCAGTACTTC. This gives the protein CASSIGTGGGYEQYF.